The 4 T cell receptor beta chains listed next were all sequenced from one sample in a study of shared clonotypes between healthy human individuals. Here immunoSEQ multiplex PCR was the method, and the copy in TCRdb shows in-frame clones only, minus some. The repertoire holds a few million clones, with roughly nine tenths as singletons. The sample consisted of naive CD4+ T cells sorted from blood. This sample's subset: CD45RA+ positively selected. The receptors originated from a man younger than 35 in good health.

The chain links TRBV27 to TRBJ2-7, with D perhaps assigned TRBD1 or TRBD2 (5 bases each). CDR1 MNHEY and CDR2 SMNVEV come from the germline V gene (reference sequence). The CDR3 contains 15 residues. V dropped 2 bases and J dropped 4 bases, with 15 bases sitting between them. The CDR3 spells CASSLVLGAIYEQYF. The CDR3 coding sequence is TGTGCCAGCAGTTTAGTACTAGGGGCCATATACGAGCAGTACTTC.

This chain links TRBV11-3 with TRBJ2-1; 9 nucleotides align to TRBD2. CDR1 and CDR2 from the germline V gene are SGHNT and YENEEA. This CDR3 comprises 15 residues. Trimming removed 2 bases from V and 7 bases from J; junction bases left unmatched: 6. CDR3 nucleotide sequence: TGTGCCAGCAGCTTACTTAGCGGGAGTTTGAATGAGCAGTTCTTC. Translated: CASSLLSGSLNEQFF.

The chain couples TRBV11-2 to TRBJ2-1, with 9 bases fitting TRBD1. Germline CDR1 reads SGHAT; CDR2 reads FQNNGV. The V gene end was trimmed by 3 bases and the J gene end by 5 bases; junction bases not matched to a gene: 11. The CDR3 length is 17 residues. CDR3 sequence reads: CASSLGQGVIINNEQFF. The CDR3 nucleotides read TGTGCCAGCAGCTTGGGACAGGGCGTAATTATCAACAATGAGCAGTTCTTC.

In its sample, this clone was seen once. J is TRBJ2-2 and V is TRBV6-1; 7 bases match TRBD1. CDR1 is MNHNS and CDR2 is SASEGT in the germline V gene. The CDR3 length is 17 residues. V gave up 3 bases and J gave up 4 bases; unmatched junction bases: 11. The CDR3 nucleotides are TGTGCCAGCAGTGATAGGGAGACAGGGTGGGCCACCGGGGAGCTGTTTTTT. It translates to CASSDRETGWATGELFF.